The sequence of this T cell receptor beta chain was determined in a study of response to subunit inactivated influenza vaccine. The CDR3 is made up of 16 amino acids. The V and J ends lost 3 bases and 4 bases, in that order; junction bases with no gene match: 7. CDR1 and CDR2 (germline): LGHNA, YNFKEQ. MiXCR, run by TCRdb on the RT-PCR reads, gives a single entry per CDR3 protein. The data contain more than 450,000 distinct CDR3 sequences, approximately 7.6% of them singletons. The material sequenced was PBMCs from blood, taken roughly 24 months after vaccination. This clonotype was sampled from a man between 50 and 75 years old who received an inactivated influenza vaccine. The rearrangement joins TRBV4-2 to TRBJ2-3; 10 nucleotides line up with TRBD2. CDR3 sequence reads: CASSQIAGGVADTQYF. CDR3 nucleotide sequence: TGTGCCAGCAGCCAGATAGCGGGAGGAGTTGCAGATACGCAGTATTTT.